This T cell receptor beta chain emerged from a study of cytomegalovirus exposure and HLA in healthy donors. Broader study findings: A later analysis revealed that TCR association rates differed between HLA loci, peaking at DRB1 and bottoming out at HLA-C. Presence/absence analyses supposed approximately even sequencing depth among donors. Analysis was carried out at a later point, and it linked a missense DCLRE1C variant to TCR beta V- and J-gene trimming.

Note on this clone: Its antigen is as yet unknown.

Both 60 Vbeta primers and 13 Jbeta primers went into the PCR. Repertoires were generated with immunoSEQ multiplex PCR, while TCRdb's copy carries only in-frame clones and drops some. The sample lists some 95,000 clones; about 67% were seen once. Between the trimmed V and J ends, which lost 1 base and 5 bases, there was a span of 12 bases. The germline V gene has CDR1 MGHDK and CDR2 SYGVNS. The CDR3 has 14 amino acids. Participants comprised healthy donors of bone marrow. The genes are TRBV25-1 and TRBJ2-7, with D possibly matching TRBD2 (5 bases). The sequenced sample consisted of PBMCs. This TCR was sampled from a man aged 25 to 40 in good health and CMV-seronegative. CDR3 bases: TGTGCCAGCAGTGAATCCGGGGTGGCCCACGAGCAGTACTTC. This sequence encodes CASSESGVAHEQYF.